This TCR beta chain is drawn from a study of T cells in Graves' hyperthyroidism and ophthalmopathy (dated by TCRdb to between 2019 and 2020). A note on the overall study: Peripheral blood was sampled at the time of initial diagnosis, prior to any treatment. The 95 to 100 discovery patients were divided at random into training and test sets in a 7:3 ratio. Prospective prediction of ophthalmopathy was tested in an independent validation cohort consisting of about 19 hyperthyroidism patients and about 17 patients who later progressed to ophthalmopathy. TCR V-J signatures able to tell the groups apart were searched for in a discovery cohort of 90 to 100 patients, of whom 40 to 45 had Graves' ophthalmopathy and around 57 had stable Graves' hyperthyroidism. The paper describes TCR Vbeta CDR3 sequencing of 140 or so peripheral blood samples, made up of some 42 ophthalmopathy patients, 70 to 75 hyperthyroidism patients and 17 progressor patients. After sampling, hyperthyroidism patients received methimazole starting at 30 mg daily, and ophthalmopathy patients received high-dose intravenous methylprednisolone. Thyroid tissue and blood T-cell repertoires from about six Graves' hyperthyroidism patients were also compared in the study. The investigation overall reported the following: During validation, the model predicted progression to ophthalmopathy a median of approximately six months ahead of onset, with more than 60% sensitivity and under 85% specificity. A 13 V-J signature model separated ophthalmopathy from stable hyperthyroidism, with approximately 87% sensitivity and 81.08% specificity in cross-validation and 80%/75% in testing. Most expanded thyroid clonotypes (frequency above 0.001) were also found in blood, which suggests that blood repertoires may mirror thyroid immune responses. No statistical method was used to fix the sample size in advance, and group allocation was not hidden from the investigators.

CDR1 and CDR2, per the germline V gene, are SGDLS and YYNGEE. The CDR3 contains 13 residues, cysteine and phenylalanine counted. The DNA shown is the 39-base CDR3, in frame from base 1. Notes on this clonotype: This receptor's antigen is unknown. A read error may produce the germline difference seen at one junction end.

The TCR beta CDR3 regions were amplified from RNA transcripts. For the first round of RT-PCR on the TCR CDR3, the HTBI primer set was used together with the Qiagen OneStep RT-PCR kit. Libraries were constructed in a second round of multiplex PCR, after which size selection and purification were performed. The libraries were sequenced on an Illumina HiSeq2000 using paired-end 100 bp reads. In the authors' own workflow: SOAPnuke was used to process the raw data, removing reads that contained adapters or uncalled bases, had a mean Phred below 15, or lacked an exact match to the constant primer or identifier. COPE v1.2.5 was used to merge the high-quality paired reads, and each unique nucleotide sequence was defined as a clonotype. Clonotypes were aligned to IMGT TRBV, TRBD and TRBJ reference segments using MiTCR v1.1. Analysis was restricted to V-J combinations with a frequency above 0.0001, which covered just over 98% of repertoires. The TCS score was defined as F50 (clonal expansion) divided by E x V (chaos), with BLOSUM62-based TCRdist calculated between CDR3 peptides within each V-J. Welch's t-statistics and random forest reduced just over 500 V-J features to roughly 13, which were used in a naive Bayes classifier (R e1071). The raw public data were reprocessed by TCRdb itself: fastp quality trimming at Q25, MiXCR clonotype calling, in-frame beta chains only. Every distinct CDR3 protein forms one entry, paired with its most common genes and DNA. None of the V and J calls come from the authors' own analysis; TCRdb made them. Across this sample there are about 320,000 distinct CDR3 sequences, with about 15% seen only once. The ten largest account for approximately 33% of the sample.

Graves' hyperthyroidism was defined as stable when no progression to ophthalmopathy occurred over 18 months of follow-up. Hyperthyroidism patients were newly diagnosed, had a disease duration of under 2 months, and were aged 18 to 65 years. Patients with uncontrolled infections, other autoimmune diseases, pregnancy or lactation were excluded. Diagnoses relied on clinical symptoms, serum thyroxine and TRAb, thyroid ultrasound and orbital computed tomography. PBMCs were isolated from about 9.2 ml of fresh peripheral blood by Ficoll-Paque density gradient centrifugation. Total RNA was extracted with Trizol reagent, and quality was checked on an Agilent 2100 Bioanalyzer.

The source material was blood. This receptor chain uses TRBV9 and TRBJ2-5; a tentative D match to TRBD1 spans 6 bases. The TCR originated in a man aged 25-40 years with Graves' hyperthyroidism. CDR3 loop: CASSPTPGARANF. The base sequence is TGTGCCAGCAGCCCTACTCCAGGGGCGCGGGCGAACTTC.